The TCR beta chain under discussion was sequenced for a study of beta chain features in type 1 diabetes (dated by TCRdb to 2017 to 2018). Broadly, across the study: Patients and healthy donors did not differ in mean age, gender distribution, total cell number or subset yield. A total of 85 million to 110 million sorted cells were examined across all samples, and RNA yield correlated strongly with the number of cells per subset. The study compared TCRB repertoires of sorted circulating CD4+ T cell subsets between recently diagnosed type 1 diabetes patients and matched healthy donors. Naive and central memory subsets were obtained from all 30 or so donors, but regulatory and stem cell-like memory subsets were isolated from only 8 patients and about eight healthy donors. On the study overall, not on this receptor specifically: Because cDNA rather than genomic DNA was sequenced, highly expressing activated cells could have been over-represented, although no difference in activation and CD3 levels was found between groups. The naive, central memory and regulatory TCRB repertoires appeared to resemble one another more closely among patients than among healthy donors. At VDJ recombination sites, patients with type 1 diabetes made fewer insertions and deleted more nucleotides, a pattern implying thymic rearrangement abnormalities. Type 1 diabetes patients showed a moderate but significant shortening of TCRB CDR3 length in all four CD4+ subsets. PCR might favor shorter templates, but patient and control samples were amplified and corrected together, so any skew would affect both groups equally. HLA sub-analyses involved small numbers of individuals, so any influence of HLA type on TCRB rearrangement remained unresolved.

The CDR3 numbers 12 residues from cysteine through phenylalanine. Only CDR3 DNA is held: 36 bases, read in frame from base 1. According to the germline V gene, CDR1 reads SNHLY and CDR2 reads FYNNEI. V loses 3 bases of germline sequence and J loses 6 bases, and the interval between the two ends is 8 bases. As concerns this clone: Its target antigen remains unknown. Base qualities are not recorded, but no much larger clone differs from it by a single base.

A single peripheral blood draw of around 0.11 L on average was collected from each donor into heparinised tubes. Naive, central memory, regulatory and stem cell-like memory CD4+ T cells were sorted on a BD FACSAria II using a panel including CD45RO, CCR7, CD25, CD127, CD95 and CD27. Every sorted population had a purity above 95%. PBMCs were isolated immediately by Lymphoprep density gradient centrifugation and stained directly without culture. So that batch effects would be minimized, each experiment stained and sorted samples in pairs, pairing one healthy donor with one patient. The entire amount of isolated RNA was reverse transcribed using the High Capacity cDNA Reverse Transcription Kit, so the sequenced TCRB transcripts were expressed ones. Deep immunoSEQ sequencing was applied to naive, central memory and regulatory T cell samples, giving an average of roughly 3.5 million total reads per sample. Sorted cells were lysed in RLT buffer and RNA was extracted with DNase-treated RNeasy Micro or Mini kits, depending on cell number. Each cell subset was processed separately to prevent cross-contamination, with patient and healthy donor samples processed together. The immunoSEQ multiplex PCR was used to amplify TCRB sequences from cDNA, yielding 87-bp fragments that span the CDR3 region. The amplicons were sequenced using the Illumina HiSeq platform. Turning to the authors' computational methods: Synthetic template baselines were used to correct PCR bias computationally, reads within Hamming distance 2 were collapsed, and singletons that could not be merged were discarded. Reads were aligned against IMGT to assign V, D and J genes, CDR3 length and insertions or deletions at six rearrangement sites. Within each subset, clonotype counts were normalized to the number of sorted cells before true diversity and Gini coefficients were calculated with the tcR R package. Repertoire sharing was quantified using the overlap coefficient calculated on TCRB nucleotide sequences. Out-of-frame TCRB sequences from naive cells were analyzed to stand in for the pre-selection repertoire. The table was pulled from immuneACCESS by TCRdb, which kept in-frame rearrangements only. Such tables lose some clones; where checked, under half of the loss comes from unresolved V genes, and the rest has no known cause. D and trimming were read from the DNA, whereas the V and J calls and clone size are those reported in that table. This sample lists around 250,000 clones; 13% to 15% were detected once. About 0.017% of the sample comes from the top ten.

The chain joins TRBV2 to TRBJ1-1, with TRBD1 as a weak D call on 6 bases. The receptor's source is a man aged 25 to 45 with type 1 diabetes. Sequencing input: naive CD4+ T cells from blood. In light of the paper, this sample's cell subset or site label describes: true naive CD4+ T cells. The CDR3 has the sequence CASSERTAEAFF. The DNA sequence is given as TGTGCCAGCAGTGAGCGGACAGCTGAAGCTTTCTTT.